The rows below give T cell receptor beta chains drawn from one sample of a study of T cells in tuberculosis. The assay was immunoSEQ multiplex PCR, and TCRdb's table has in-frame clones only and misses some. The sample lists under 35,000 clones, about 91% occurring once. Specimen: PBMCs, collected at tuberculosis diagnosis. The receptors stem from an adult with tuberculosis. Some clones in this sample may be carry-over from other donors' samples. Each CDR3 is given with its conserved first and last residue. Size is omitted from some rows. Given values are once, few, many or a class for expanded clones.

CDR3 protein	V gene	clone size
CASSLETVRDTQYF	TRBV5-1	.
CASSRWGQGSTEAFF	TRBV7-9	.
CASSSGGVWSDTQYF	TRBV19	.
CASSSFSWGQGSSPLHF	TRBV11-2	.
CASSGSGTGFEKLFF	TRBV19	.
CASSHQGRGVLTDTQYF	TRBV5-1	.
CASSVGSSGEKLFF	TRBV9	once
CASSKRSGENYGYTF	TRBV21-1	.
CASSLTGVSYNEQFF	TRBV7-7	.
CASSLISGTPDSPLHF	TRBV11-2	.
CASSLVQGVNEQYF	TRBV7-9	.
CASSGAVLTLHF	TRBV2	few
CASSEWGGHEKLFF	TRBV6-1	few
CASRGTGDSNQPQHF	TRBV25-1	few
CAISESMSLGQSFNEQFF	TRBV10-3	.
CSAGTGILSYEQYF	TRBV29-1	.
CATSRDFLAGELFF	TRBV15	once
CASSVRTGDTGELFF	TRBV5-1	.
CASSRQGAEQPQHF	TRBV6-6	.
CASSLDRADEQFF	TRBV7-7	.
CAIRPTDRERTDTQYF	TRBV10-3	.
CASSKLAGGINEQFF	TRBV6-5	.
CASRGGKKPYNEQFF	TRBV19	.
CASSRRLAGGRNEQFF	TRBV7-2	.
CASSLGTGVYEQYF	TRBV5-1	.
CASNPGAGLNQPQHF	TRBV19	.
CASGTKLGPTEAFF	TRBV6-1	once